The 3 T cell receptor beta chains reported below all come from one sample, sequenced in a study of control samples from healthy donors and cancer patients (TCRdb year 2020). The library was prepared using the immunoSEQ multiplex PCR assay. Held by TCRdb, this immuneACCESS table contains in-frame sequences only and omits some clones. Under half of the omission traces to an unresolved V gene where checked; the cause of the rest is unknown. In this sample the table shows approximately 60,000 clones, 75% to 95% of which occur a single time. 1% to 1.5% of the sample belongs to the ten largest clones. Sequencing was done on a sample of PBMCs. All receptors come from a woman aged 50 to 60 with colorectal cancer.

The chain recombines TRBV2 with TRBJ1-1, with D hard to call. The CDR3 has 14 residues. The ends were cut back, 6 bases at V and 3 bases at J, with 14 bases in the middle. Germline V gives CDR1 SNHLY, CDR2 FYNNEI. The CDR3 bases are TGTGCCAGCAGGAACGGGGTTTTGGACACTGAAGCTTTCTTT. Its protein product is CASRNGVLDTEAFF.

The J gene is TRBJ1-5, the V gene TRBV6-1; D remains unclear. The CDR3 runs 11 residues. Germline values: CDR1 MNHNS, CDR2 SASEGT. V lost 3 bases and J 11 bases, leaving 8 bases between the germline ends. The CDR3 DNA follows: TGTGCCAGCAGTGATGCCGCATCCCAGCATTTT. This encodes CASSDAASQHF.

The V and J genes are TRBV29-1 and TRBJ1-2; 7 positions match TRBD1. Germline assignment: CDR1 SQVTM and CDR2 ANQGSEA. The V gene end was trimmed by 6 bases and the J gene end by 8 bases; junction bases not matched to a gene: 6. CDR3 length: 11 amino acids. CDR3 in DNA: TGCAGCGTGCAGGGGGTGGAAGGCTACACCTTC. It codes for CSVQGVEGYTF.